This TCR beta chain was profiled in a study of CD8 T cells in Susac syndrome. Looking at the study overall: Each patient with Susac syndrome, at the time of blood draw, was therapy-naive, on corticosteroids, or on intravenous immunoglobulin alone.

Sequencing of TCR beta, carried out with a high-throughput approach, was applied to CD8+ and CD4+ T cells from the blood. With random hexamers, reverse transcription was performed on about 0.45 to 1 ug of RNA. TCRdb recomputed calls from the immunoSEQ multiplex PCR reads with MiXCR, one row per CDR3 protein. The repertoire includes 95,000 to 150,000 distinct CDR3 sequences, approximately 96% of them detected once, and less than 0.15% sits in the top ten. Germline-derived CDR1 and CDR2 are SGDLS and YYNGEE. This CDR3 region has 18 residues. Trimming cost V 0 bases and J 7 bases; bases outside gene matches: 11.

The chain joins TRBV9 to TRBJ2-2, with 11 bases matching TRBD2. This clonotype originated in a human donor with Susac syndrome. Specimen: CD4+ T cells from PBMCs. In DNA form, the CDR3 reads TGTGCCAGCAGCGTAGCTCCTGTAGCGGGAGGGCCGAACGGGGAGCTGTTTTTT. This gives the protein CASSVAPVAGGPNGELFF. Full variable domain (outside the CDR3, taken from reference TRBV9 and TRBJ2-2): DSGVTQTPKHLITATGQRVTLRCSPRSGDLSVYWYQQSLDQGLQFLIQYYNGEERAKGNILERFSAQQFPDLHSELNLSSLELGDSALYFCASSVAPVAGGPNGELFFGEGSRLTVL.